The T cell receptor (beta chain) under discussion was sequenced for a study of blood T cells in healthy people across ages. With a J-beta primer mix and a sample-barcoded 5' primer, a second PCR ran roughly 6 to 11 cycles. Researchers report that a template-switch adaptor with 12 random nucleotides tagged each cDNA molecule. One entry per CDR3 protein results from TCRdb running MiXCR on the 5' RACE reads. In the table there are about 830,000 distinct CDR3 sequences, less than 80% of which are singletons. The sample was blood. The clonotype originates from a man younger than 45 in good health.

CDR3 coding DNA: TGTGCCAGCAGCTGGACTAGCCTTCACACAGATACGCAGTATTTT. Protein: CASSWTSLHTDTQYF. The chain recombines TRBV28 with TRBJ2-3; 8 bases fit TRBD2. The length of the CDR3 is 15 residues. Trimming took 6 bases from V and 2 from J; bases not matched to a gene: 7. Looked up from germline, CDR1 is MDHEN and CDR2 is SYDVKM.